The sequence of this TCR beta chain was determined in a study of T cells in localized non-small cell lung cancer. The study's findings and limits: Longer survival (overall) was linked to higher T cell density in blood.

The CDR3 totals 16 residues. The V end lost 5 bases, the J end lost 4 bases, and 19 bases lay between the germline ends. Germline V gene data show CDR1 as MNHGY and CDR2 as SAAAGT. Assay used: immunoSEQ multiplex PCR; TCRdb lists only in-frame clones, some missing. The table includes some 2,000 clones, around two fifths detected once. In this sample, this clone turned up a few times. Its antigen is as yet unknown. The V and J genes are TRBV6-8 and TRBJ2-3, with TRBD2 as a possible D gene (6 bases). Sample: lung tumor tissue, taken before any cancer treatment. The TCR comes from a female donor older than 55 with stage I lung adenocarcinoma. CDR3 sequence (DNA): TGTGCCAGCAGTCTTTTGGGGGGTGATATCGCAGATACGCAGTATTTT. It codes for CASSLLGGDIADTQYF.